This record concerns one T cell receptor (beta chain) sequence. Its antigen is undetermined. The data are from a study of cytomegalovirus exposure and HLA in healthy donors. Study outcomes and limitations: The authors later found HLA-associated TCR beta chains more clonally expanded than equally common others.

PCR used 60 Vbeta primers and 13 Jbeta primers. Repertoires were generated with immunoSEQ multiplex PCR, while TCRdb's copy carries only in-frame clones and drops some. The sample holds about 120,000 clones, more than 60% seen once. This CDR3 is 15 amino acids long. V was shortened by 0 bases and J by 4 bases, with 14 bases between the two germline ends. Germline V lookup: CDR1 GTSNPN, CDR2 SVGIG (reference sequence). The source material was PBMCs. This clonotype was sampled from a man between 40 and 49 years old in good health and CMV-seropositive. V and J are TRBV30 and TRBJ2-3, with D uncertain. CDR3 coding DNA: TGTGCCTGGAGTGTCCGGTCAGGAATCGCAGATACGCAGTATTTT. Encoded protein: CAWSVRSGIADTQYF.